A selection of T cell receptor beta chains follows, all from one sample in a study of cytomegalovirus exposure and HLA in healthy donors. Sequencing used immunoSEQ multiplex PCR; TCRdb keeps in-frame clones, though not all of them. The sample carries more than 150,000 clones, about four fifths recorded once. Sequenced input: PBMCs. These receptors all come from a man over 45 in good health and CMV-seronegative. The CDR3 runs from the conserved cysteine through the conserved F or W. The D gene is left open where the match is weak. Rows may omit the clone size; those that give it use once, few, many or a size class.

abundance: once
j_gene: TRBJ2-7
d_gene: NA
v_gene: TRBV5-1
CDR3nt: TGCGCCAGCAGCTTGGGAGCCCCCTACGAGCAGTACTTC
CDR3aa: CASSLGAPYEQYF

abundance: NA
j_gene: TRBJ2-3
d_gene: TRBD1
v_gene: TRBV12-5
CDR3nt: TGTGCTAGTGGTTTGTCCAGGGGGAAATCGCAGTATTTT
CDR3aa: CASGLSRGKSQYF

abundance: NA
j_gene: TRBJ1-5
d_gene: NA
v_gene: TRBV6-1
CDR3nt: TGTGCCAGCAGTGTGGGGGGGTGGGGCGGGCAGCCCCAGCATTTT
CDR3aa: CASSVGGWGGQPQHF

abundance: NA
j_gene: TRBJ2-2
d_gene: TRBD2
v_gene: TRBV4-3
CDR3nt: TGCGCCAGCAGCCTCAAAAAAGCGTCTAGCGGGATAGGCACCGGGGAGCTGTTTTTT
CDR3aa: CASSLKKASSGIGTGELFF

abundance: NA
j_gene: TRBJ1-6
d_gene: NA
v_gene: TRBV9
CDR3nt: TGTGCCAGCAGCGCTGGACAGCTCTATTCACCCCTCCACTTT
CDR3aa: CASSAGQLYSPLHF

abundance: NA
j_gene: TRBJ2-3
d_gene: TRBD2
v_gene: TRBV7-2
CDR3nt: TGTGCCAGCAGCCTGCCGTCGACTAGCGGGAGTAGTAGCACAGATACGCAGTATTTT
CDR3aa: CASSLPSTSGSSSTDTQYF

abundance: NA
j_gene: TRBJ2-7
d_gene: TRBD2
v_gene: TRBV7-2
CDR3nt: TGTGCCAGCAGCTTACGCGGGGGGGCCCTCGTCTACGAGCAGTACTTC
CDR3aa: CASSLRGGALVYEQYF

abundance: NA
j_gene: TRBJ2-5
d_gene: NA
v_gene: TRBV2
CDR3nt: TGTGCCAGCAGTTACCTAGGGGGGAGGGTTGAGACCCAGTACTTC
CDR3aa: CASSYLGGRVETQYF

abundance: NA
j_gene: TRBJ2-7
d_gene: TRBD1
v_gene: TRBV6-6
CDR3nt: TGTGCCAGCAGTTACCAGGGGGCCGAGCAGTACTTC
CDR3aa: CASSYQGAEQYF

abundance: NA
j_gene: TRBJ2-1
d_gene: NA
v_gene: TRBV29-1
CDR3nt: TGCAGCGTCGCTAGCGCATCAACCTACAATGAGCAGTTCTTC
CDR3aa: CSVASASTYNEQFF

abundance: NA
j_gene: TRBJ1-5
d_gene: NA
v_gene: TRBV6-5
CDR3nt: TGTGCCAGCAGTCCTCAACAGGGAAATCAGCCCCAGCATTTT
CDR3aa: CASSPQQGNQPQHF

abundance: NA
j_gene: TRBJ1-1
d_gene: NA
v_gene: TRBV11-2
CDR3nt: TGTGCCAGCAGCTTAAGTTGGCAGGGAAGTGGGACTGAAGCTTTCTTT
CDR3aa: CASSLSWQGSGTEAFF

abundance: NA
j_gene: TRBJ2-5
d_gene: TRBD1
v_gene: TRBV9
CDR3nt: TGTGCCAGCAGCGTTTCGGACAGGGGGGGGACGGTGACCCAGTACTTC
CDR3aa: CASSVSDRGGTVTQYF

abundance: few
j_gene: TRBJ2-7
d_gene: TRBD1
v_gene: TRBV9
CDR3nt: TGTGCCAGCAGCCCCGCCGGGACAGGGGGCATCGAGCAGTACTTC
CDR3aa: CASSPAGTGGIEQYF

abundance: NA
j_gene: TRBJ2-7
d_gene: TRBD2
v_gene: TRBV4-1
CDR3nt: TGCGCCAGCAGCCAAGAAGGACTAGACTCAGCCGAGCAGTACTTC
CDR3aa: CASSQEGLDSAEQYF

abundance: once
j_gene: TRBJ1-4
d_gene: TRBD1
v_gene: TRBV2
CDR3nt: TGTGCCAGCATGAAACAGGGGATCTCTACTGAAAAACTGTTTTTT
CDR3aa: CASMKQGISTEKLFF

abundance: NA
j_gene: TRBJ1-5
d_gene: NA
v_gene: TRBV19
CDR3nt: TGTGCCAGTAGCGCCGGCGCCGGGGGGAAAAGGAATCAGCCCCAGCATTTT
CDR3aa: CASSAGAGGKRNQPQHF

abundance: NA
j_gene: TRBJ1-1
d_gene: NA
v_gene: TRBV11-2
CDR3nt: TGTGCCAGCATTAGCATGAACACTGAAGCTTTCTTT
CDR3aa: CASISMNTEAFF

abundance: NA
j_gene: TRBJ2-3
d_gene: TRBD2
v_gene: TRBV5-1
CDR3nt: TGCGCCAGCAGCTCTAGCGGGGGACCCACAGATACGCAGTATTTT
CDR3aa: CASSSSGGPTDTQYF

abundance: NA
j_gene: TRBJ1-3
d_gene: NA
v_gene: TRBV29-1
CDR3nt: TGCAGCGTTGGCCCCGGACACTCTGGAAACACCATATATTTT
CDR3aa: CSVGPGHSGNTIYF

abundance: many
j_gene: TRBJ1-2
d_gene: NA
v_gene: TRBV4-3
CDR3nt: TGCGCCAGCAGCCCTTCCAGGGTGAGAGGCGGCTACACCTTC
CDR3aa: CASSPSRVRGGYTF

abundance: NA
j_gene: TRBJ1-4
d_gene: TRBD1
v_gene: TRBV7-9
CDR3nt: TGTGCCAGCAGCTTGGGACTGGGACAGATAACAACTAATGAAAAACTGTTTTTT
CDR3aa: CASSLGLGQITTNEKLFF

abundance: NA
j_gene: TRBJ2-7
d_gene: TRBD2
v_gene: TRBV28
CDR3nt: TGTGCCAGCAGTTTAAGCGGGACTAGCGGGAGGACGGCGCAGTACTTC
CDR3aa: CASSLSGTSGRTAQYF

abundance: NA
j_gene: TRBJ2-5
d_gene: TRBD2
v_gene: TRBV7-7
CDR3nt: TGTGCTAGCAGCTTAAGCGGGAGAGGAGAGACCCAGTACTTC
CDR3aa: CASSLSGRGETQYF

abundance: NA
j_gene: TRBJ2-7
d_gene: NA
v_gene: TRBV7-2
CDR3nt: TGTGCCAGCAGCCCGACCGGGACAACCTCCTACGAGCAGTACTTC
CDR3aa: CASSPTGTTSYEQYF

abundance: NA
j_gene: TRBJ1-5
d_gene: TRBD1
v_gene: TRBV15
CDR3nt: TGTGCCACCAGCGACCAGACAGGGTATCATCAGCCCCAGCATTTT
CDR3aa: CATSDQTGYHQPQHF

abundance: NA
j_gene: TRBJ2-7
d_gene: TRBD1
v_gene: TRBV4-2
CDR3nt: TGTGCCAGCAGCCAGGGGGGACAGGGCTCCTACGAGCAGTACTTC
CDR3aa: CASSQGGQGSYEQYF

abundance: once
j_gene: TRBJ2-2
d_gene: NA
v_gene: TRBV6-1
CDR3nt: TGTGCCAGCTGGGGGCCCAACACCGGGGAGCTGTTTTTT
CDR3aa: CASWGPNTGELFF

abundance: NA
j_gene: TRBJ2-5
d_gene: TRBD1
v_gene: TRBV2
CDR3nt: TGTGCCAGCAGTGAAATAGGGACAGGGACAGAGACCCAGTACTTC
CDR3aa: CASSEIGTGTETQYF

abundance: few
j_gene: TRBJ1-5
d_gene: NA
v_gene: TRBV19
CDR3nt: TGTGCCAGTAGTCCGGGACATCTCAATCAGCCCCAGCATTTT
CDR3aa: CASSPGHLNQPQHF

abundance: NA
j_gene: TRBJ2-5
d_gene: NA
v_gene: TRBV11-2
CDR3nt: TGTGCCAGCAGCTCCGACAGGCAAGAGACCCAGTACTTC
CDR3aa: CASSSDRQETQYF

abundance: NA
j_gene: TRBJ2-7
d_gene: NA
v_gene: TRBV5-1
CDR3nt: TGCGCCAGCAGCTTGACAGGGAACTCCTACGAGCAGTACTTC
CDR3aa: CASSLTGNSYEQYF

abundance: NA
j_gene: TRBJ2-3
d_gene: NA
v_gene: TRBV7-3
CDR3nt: TGTGCCAGCAGCTCGGACTACCCCACAGATACGCAGTATTTT
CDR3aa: CASSSDYPTDTQYF

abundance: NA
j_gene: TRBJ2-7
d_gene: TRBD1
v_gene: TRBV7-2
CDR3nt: TGTGCCAGCAGCCCCGGGACAGGGGGTACCGAGCAGTACTTC
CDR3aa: CASSPGTGGTEQYF

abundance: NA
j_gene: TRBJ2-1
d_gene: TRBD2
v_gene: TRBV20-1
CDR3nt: TGCAGTGCTCAACCGGGACTAGAGAAGTTCTTC
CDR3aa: CSAQPGLEKFF

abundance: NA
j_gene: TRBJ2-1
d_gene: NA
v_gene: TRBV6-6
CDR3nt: TGTGCCAGCAAAGCCGGGACTCCCCCCCAACATGAGCAGTTCTTC
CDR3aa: CASKAGTPPQHEQFF

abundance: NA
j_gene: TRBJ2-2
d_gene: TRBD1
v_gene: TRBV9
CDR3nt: TGTGCCAGCCGGGGACAGACCACCGGGGAGCTGTTTTTT
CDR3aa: CASRGQTTGELFF

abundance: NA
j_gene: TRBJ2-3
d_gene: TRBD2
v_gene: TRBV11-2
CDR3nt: TGTGCCAGCAGTTTTAGCGGGAGTGGCACAGATACGCAGTATTTT
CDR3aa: CASSFSGSGTDTQYF

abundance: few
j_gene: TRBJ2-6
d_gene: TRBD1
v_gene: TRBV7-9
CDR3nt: TGTGCCAGCAGTTCGGGGACAGGGCGGTCTCAAGGGGCCAACGTCCTGACTTTC
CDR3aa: CASSSGTGRSQGANVLTF

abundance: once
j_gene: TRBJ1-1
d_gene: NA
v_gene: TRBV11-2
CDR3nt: TGTGCCAGCAGCCTAACTATTCCCACTGAAGCTTTCTTT
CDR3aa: CASSLTIPTEAFF

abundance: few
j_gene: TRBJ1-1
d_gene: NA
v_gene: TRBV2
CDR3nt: TGTGCCAGCATGAGGGGGGGCACTGAAGCTTTCTTT
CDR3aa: CASMRGGTEAFF

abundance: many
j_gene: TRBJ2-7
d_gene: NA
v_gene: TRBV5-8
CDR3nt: TGTGCCAGCAGATTCATCAGCGGCGAGCAGTACTTC
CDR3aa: CASRFISGEQYF

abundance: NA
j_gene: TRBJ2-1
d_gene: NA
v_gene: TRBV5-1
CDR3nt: TGCGCCAGCAGCTCAGACCCAACGGACAGTTACAATGAGCAGTTCTTC
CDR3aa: CASSSDPTDSYNEQFF

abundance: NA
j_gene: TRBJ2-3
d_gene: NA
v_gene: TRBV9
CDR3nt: TGTGCCAGCCGGTGCCGAGGAGCGGAGTTTTTT
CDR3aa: CASRCRGAEFF

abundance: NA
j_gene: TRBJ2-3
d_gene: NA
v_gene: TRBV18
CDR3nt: TGTGCCAGCTCACCACTACAGGGTGGGAGCACAGATACGCAGTATTTT
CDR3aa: CASSPLQGGSTDTQYF

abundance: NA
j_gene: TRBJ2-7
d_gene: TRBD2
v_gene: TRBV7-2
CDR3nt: TGTGCCAGCAGCTTAGGTAGCGGGAGTGCTTACGAGCAGTACTTC
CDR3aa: CASSLGSGSAYEQYF